This passage covers 32 T cell receptor beta chains from one sample sequenced in a study of cytomegalovirus exposure and HLA in healthy donors. It was with 60 Vbeta and 13 Jbeta primers that the PCR ran. Sequencing was performed with immunoSEQ multiplex PCR; in TCRdb, only in-frame clones are kept and a portion is missing. There are around 150,000 clones in the sample; around 80% occur only once, and 5% to 6.5% lies in the top ten. The sequenced sample consisted of PBMCs. Every receptor here comes from a man aged 30 to 39 in good health and CMV-seropositive.

This clone showed up just once. The chain has TRBV9 and TRBJ2-5, with 10 bases that match TRBD2. The closer fit of TRBJ2-7 to the DNA end suggests the J call may be wrong. Germline assignment: CDR1 SGDLS and CDR2 YYNGEE. The CDR3 length is 14 residues. This CDR3 is CASTRDSGGYEQYF. The CDR3 nucleotides are TGTGCCAGCACCCGGGATAGCGGGGGGTACGAGCAGTACTTC.

V is TRBV5-1 and J is TRBJ2-2, with 11 bases lining up with TRBD1. J lost 7 bases, V lost 7 bases, and 9 bases had no gene match. The V gene's germline CDR1 is SGHRS and CDR2 YFSETQ. This CDR3 has 15 amino acids. CDR3 bases: TGCGCCAGCGGTTCGGGACAGGGGGTAATCGGGGAGCTGTTTTTT. Translating gives CASGSGQGVIGELFF.

The chain joins TRBV6-1 to TRBJ2-2; D gene uncertain. The germline CDR1 and CDR2 sequences are MNHNS and SASEGT. The CDR3 length is 13 residues. The germline V and J ends were trimmed by 6 bases and 6 bases, with 11 bases remaining between them. As DNA, the CDR3 is TGTGCCAGCAGAGCTCGCAACTCCGGGGAGCTGTTTTTT. It encodes CASRARNSGELFF.

To note about this clone: The same CDR3 also results from other DNA sequences found in this sample. The chain joins TRBV28 to TRBJ1-2; the match to TRBD1 covers 10 bases. The CDR3 is 12 amino acids. Looked up from germline, CDR1 is MDHEN and CDR2 is SYDVKM. The junction had 3 bases not matched to a gene; V was cut back by 8 bases and J by 6 bases. CDR3 protein: CASVGTGDGYTF. The DNA for the CDR3 is TGTGCCAGCGTTGGGACAGGGGATGGCTACACCTTC.

The chain recombines TRBV4-1 with TRBJ2-7, with a weak D call TRBD2 (5 bases). Per the germline V gene, CDR1 is MGHRA and CDR2 is YSYEKL. V shed 0 bases and J shed 4 bases, with 16 bases lying between them. This CDR3 has 16 residues. The CDR3 coding sequence is TGCGCCAGCAGCCAAGACCCGGGGTCCCCCCTTTACGAGCAGTACTTC. This sequence encodes CASSQDPGSPLYEQYF.

The V gene is TRBV28, the J gene TRBJ1-4, with a weak D call TRBD1 (5 bases). V lost 6 bases to trimming and J lost 0 bases, with 11 bases between them. The germline gives CDR1 MDHEN, CDR2 SYDVKM. CDR3 length: 15 residues. The CDR3 spells CASSDSLTTNEKLFF. The CDR3 DNA sequence: TGTGCCAGCAGCGACAGCCTTACAACTAATGAAAAACTGTTTTTT.

The chain recombines TRBV4-1 with TRBJ2-2; 9 nucleotides agree with TRBD2. V lost 3 bases to trimming and J lost 7 bases; unmatched junction nucleotides: 6. Germline CDR1 reads MGHRA; CDR2 reads YSYEKL. The CDR3 length is 15 residues. Here the CDR3 reads CASSQGGRGGGELFF. The CDR3 region has the DNA TGCGCCAGCAGCCAGGGCGGGAGGGGAGGCGGGGAGCTGTTTTTT.

The rearrangement links TRBV2 to TRBJ2-7, with 12 bases lining up with TRBD2. V was clipped by 5 bases and J by 0 bases; unmatched bases: 5. Germline CDR1 reads SNHLY; CDR2 reads FYNNEI. The CDR3 covers 16 residues. CDR3 sequence reads: CASSPKTSGSSYEQYF. The CDR3 DNA reads TGTGCCAGCAGTCCCAAGACTAGCGGGAGCTCCTACGAGCAGTACTTC.

The chain carries TRBV7-2 and TRBJ1-5, with D maybe TRBD1 (5 bases). This CDR3 is 13 amino acids long. Germline assignment: CDR1 SGHTA and CDR2 FQGNSA. V was trimmed by 5 bases and J by 4 bases, leaving 9 bases between them. In DNA, the CDR3 is TGTGCCAGCAGCCCCCAGGGAAATCAGCCCCAGCATTTT. Protein product: CASSPQGNQPQHF.

This chain links TRBV19 with TRBJ1-1; D unclear. Trimming took off 4 bases at V and 3 bases at J, with 3 bases between the two ends. This CDR3 comprises 11 residues. The V gene's germline CDR1 is LNHDA and CDR2 SQIVND (reference sequence). The CDR3 region has the DNA TGTGCCAGTAGTACCTACACTGAAGCTTTCTTT. Translation gives CASSTYTEAFF.

The chain has TRBV5-4 and TRBJ2-7; D ambiguous. Trimming pared 4 bases from V and 1 base from J, leaving 9 bases between. The CDR3 has 13 residues. Germline CDR1 SGHNT, CDR2 YYREEE (reference sequence). CDR3 nucleotides: TGTGCCAGCAGCCCTAAGTCATCCTACGAGCAGTACTTC. Translation: CASSPKSSYEQYF.

This clone was counted only a few times. The gene calls are TRBV5-1 and TRBJ1-3; TRBD1 agrees at 7 bases. The CDR3 is made up of 16 amino acids. V shed 0 bases, J shed 0 bases, and the junction held 3 bases outside the gene matches. Germline V gene sequence: CDR1 SGHRS, CDR2 YFSETQ. The CDR3 region is CASSLVGTVSGNTIYF. For the CDR3, the DNA is TGCGCCAGCAGCTTGGTCGGGACAGTCTCTGGAAACACCATATATTTT.

The chain carries TRBV6-5 and TRBJ1-2; D remains ambiguous. This CDR3 contains 10 residues. In germline, CDR1 is MNHEY, CDR2 SVGAGI. V was cut by 8 bases and J by 8 bases, with 9 bases left in between. The chain's CDR3 is CASRGPGYTF. CDR3 DNA sequence: TGTGCCAGCCGAGGGCCGGGCTACACCTTC.

This sequence joins TRBV5-1 and TRBJ2-7; TRBD2 is a possible D gene (7 bases). This CDR3 has 16 amino acids. With 5 bases removed from V and 2 bases from J, the gap between germline ends came to 20 bases. Germline V gene lookup returns CDR1 SGHRS and CDR2 YFSETQ. CDR3 nucleotides: TGCGCCAGCAGGGTTACGGGCGGGGGACAAGCCTACGAGCAGTACTTC. Its translation is CASRVTGGGQAYEQYF. Full variable domain (remainder filled in from reference TRBV5-1 and TRBJ2-7): KAGVTQTPRYLIKTRGQQVTLSCSPISGHRSVSWYQQTPGQGLQFLFEYFSETQRNKGNFPGRFSGRQFSNSRSEMNVSTLELGDSALYLCASRVTGGGQAYEQYFGPGTRLTVT.

The chain recombines TRBV19 with TRBJ2-7, with 11 bases identical to TRBD2. This CDR3 is built from 17 residues. Germline V lookup: CDR1 LNHDA, CDR2 SQIVND (reference sequence). V trimming: 4 bases; J trimming: 7 bases; junction bases outside the gene matches: 15. Here the CDR3 reads CASSTGTSGGARREQYF. CDR3 in DNA: TGTGCCAGTAGTACCGGGACTAGCGGAGGTGCCCGACGGGAGCAGTACTTC.

The chain has TRBV27 and TRBJ2-6; 11 bases align to TRBD1. The CDR3 is made up of 17 amino acids. V gave up 6 bases and J gave up 2 bases; unmatched junction bases: 6. Germline V gene sequence: CDR1 MNHEY, CDR2 SMNVEV (reference sequence). CDR3 DNA: TGTGCCAGCAGCCAAACGGGACAGGGGGCTGGGGCCAACGTCCTGACTTTC. Protein product: CASSQTGQGAGANVLTF.

This clone has only one observation. The J gene is TRBJ1-1, the V gene TRBV6-6, with TRBD1 as a possible D gene (5 bases). From germline, CDR1 is MNHNY and CDR2 SVGAGI (reference sequence). V was trimmed by 8 bases and J by 1 base, leaving 11 bases between them. The CDR3 length is 13 residues. In DNA form, the CDR3 reads TGTGCCAGCCGCCTCAGGGAGAACACTGAAGCTTTCTTT. Translating it yields CASRLRENTEAFF.

The V and J genes are TRBV7-2 and TRBJ1-4; D perhaps matches TRBD1 (6 bases). The CDR3 is made up of 14 amino acids. The germline V gene encodes CDR1 SGHTA and CDR2 FQGNSA. Between the trimmed V and J ends, which lost 5 bases and 5 bases, there was a span of 12 bases. The CDR3 is CASSRDRINEKLFF. The CDR3 DNA reads TGTGCCAGCAGCAGAGACAGGATCAATGAAAAACTGTTTTTT.

This chain connects TRBV4-3 to TRBJ2-7; TRBD1 might be the D (7 bases). This CDR3 is built from 14 residues. CDR1 and CDR2 (germline): LGHNA, YSLEER. V lost 1 base and J lost 6, with 13 bases in between. The CDR3 loop is CASSQAPGGGEQYF. DNA of the CDR3: TGCGCCAGCAGCCAAGCCCCAGGGGGAGGCGAGCAGTACTTC.

The chain carries TRBV11-2 and TRBJ2-4; a weak D match, TRBD2 (6 bases). Per the germline V gene, CDR1 is SGHAT and CDR2 is FQNNGV. V was pared by 5 bases and J by 1 base, with 15 bases between. This CDR3 has 16 residues. In DNA, the CDR3 is TGTGCCAGCAGCGCGCAGGTTGGGGGGGCCAAAAACATTCAGTACTTC. This gives the protein CASSAQVGGAKNIQYF.

The chain combines TRBV4-3 with TRBJ2-1, with D perhaps TRBD1 (6 bases). V lost 3 bases, J lost 6 bases, and 18 bases lay in between. This CDR3 is 16 amino acids long. Germline V CDR1 and CDR2: LGHNA, YSLEER. The CDR3 region has the DNA TGCGCCAGCAGCCACCTCGGACAGTTTTTGGGCAATGAGCAGTTCTTC. This sequence encodes CASSHLGQFLGNEQFF.

This clone was observed a few times. The chain carries TRBV7-9 and TRBJ2-7; D may be TRBD1 (6 bases). The CDR3 runs 13 residues. Trimming stripped 5 bases from V and 6 bases from J, with 14 bases between. CDR1 is SEHNR, CDR2 FQNEAQ, per germline (reference sequence). The CDR3 DNA reads as TGTGCCAGCAGCCCCCAACAGGGTGCCGAGCAGTACTTC. It translates to CASSPQQGAEQYF. The full variable domain, in which reference TRBV7-9 and TRBJ2-7 provide the parts outside the CDR3, is DTGVSQNPRHKITKRGQNVTFRCDPISEHNRLYWYRQTLGQGPEFLTYFQNEAQLEKSRLLSDRFSAERPKGSFSTLEIQRTEQGDSAMYLCASSPQQGAEQYFGPGTRLTVT.

The chain has TRBV5-4 and TRBJ1-1; the D is unclear. The ends were cut back, 0 bases at V and 6 bases at J, with 12 bases in the middle. Germline V gene lookup returns CDR1 SGHNT and CDR2 YYREEE (reference sequence). The CDR3 loop spans 14 amino acids. CDR3 in amino acids: CASSLDVASAEAFF. CDR3 nucleotides: TGTGCCAGCAGCTTGGATGTCGCGAGCGCTGAAGCTTTCTTT.

This clone occurred once. This chain connects TRBV4-1 to TRBJ1-5; D remains unclear. The V end was cut by 1 base, the J end by 4 bases, with 11 bases between. CDR1 and CDR2 (germline): MGHRA, YSYEKL. CDR3 length equals 15 residues. The DNA of the CDR3 is TGCGCCAGCAGCCAAGCTCTATACGCGAATCAGCCCCAGCATTTT. Encoded protein: CASSQALYANQPQHF.

The chain employs TRBV18 and TRBJ2-5; 7 nucleotides agree with TRBD2. The CDR3 has 14 amino acids. The germline gives CDR1 KGHSH, CDR2 LQKENI. Trimming at V came to 3 bases and at J to 5 bases, leaving 6 bases not matched to a gene. CDR3 nucleotides: TGTGCCAGCTCACCTCAATCGGGAGGCGAGACCCAGTACTTC. It specifies CASSPQSGGETQYF.

Notes on this clone: Different DNA sequences within this sample yield the same CDR3. This chain connects TRBV30 to TRBJ1-2, with D possibly being TRBD1 (6 bases). Per the germline V gene, CDR1 is GTSNPN and CDR2 is SVGIG (reference sequence). Between the trimmed V and J ends, which lost 1 base and 8 bases, there was a span of 11 bases. The CDR3 runs 12 residues. For the CDR3, the DNA is TGTGCCTGGAGTGACAGGGTTGGAGGCTACACCTTC. Translated, it gives CAWSDRVGGYTF.

On this clone itself: The same CDR3 is also encoded by other DNA sequences in this sample. The V gene is TRBV4-1, the J gene TRBJ1-1; 11 bases align to TRBD1. The CDR3 contains 15 residues. V trimming: 0 bases; J trimming: 4 bases; junction bases outside the gene matches: 1. Germline V gene data show CDR1 as MGHRA and CDR2 as YSYEKL. The CDR3 here is CASSQDGTGGTEAFF. In nucleotides, the CDR3 is TGCGCCAGCAGCCAAGATGGGACAGGGGGCACTGAAGCTTTCTTT.

This clone was seen only a few times. The J gene is TRBJ1-4, the V gene TRBV15, with no clear D. The length of the CDR3 is 12 residues. The V end lost 1 base, the J end lost 11 bases, and 8 bases lay between the germline ends. Germline-derived CDR1 and CDR2 are LNHNV and YYDKDF (reference sequence). The CDR3, as DNA: TGTGCCACCAGCAGAGGAGAGAATAAACTGTTTTTT. Its translation: CATSRGENKLFF.

This clone has a handful of counts. The genes are TRBV10-3 and TRBJ2-1, with 8 bases fitting TRBD1. CDR1 and CDR2 (germline): ENHRY, SYGVKD. The CDR3 is 15 residues long. J lost 7 bases, V lost 0 bases, and 5 bases had no gene match. The CDR3 loop reads CAISESMDRANEQFF. The CDR3 bases are TGTGCCATCAGTGAGTCGATGGACAGGGCTAATGAGCAGTTCTTC.

As concerns this clone: The same CDR3 is also encoded by other DNA sequences in this sample. The V and J genes are TRBV5-1 and TRBJ2-1; TRBD2 matches at 8 bases. V dropped 6 bases and J dropped 7; count of bases not matched to a gene: 9. Germline values: CDR1 SGHRS, CDR2 YFSETQ. The length of the CDR3 is 14 residues. In nucleotides, the CDR3 is TGCGCCAGCACTGGGTTAGCGGGACGGAATGAGCAGTTCTTC. Amino acid sequence: CASTGLAGRNEQFF.

The chain joins TRBV7-9 to TRBJ2-1, with TRBD2 matching 12 bases. The length of the CDR3 is 15 residues. V lost 5 bases, J lost 3 bases, and 2 bases stayed unmatched. Germline values: CDR1 SEHNR, CDR2 FQNEAQ (reference sequence). CDR3 residues: CASSRLAGDYNEQFF. The CDR3 nucleotides read TGTGCCAGCAGCCGACTAGCGGGGGACTACAATGAGCAGTTCTTC.

The rearrangement links TRBV9 to TRBJ1-5; 10 bases map to TRBD1. The CDR3 is 15 residues long. Germline CDR1 SGDLS, CDR2 YYNGEE. With 4 bases clipped from V and 7 bases from J, the junction kept 8 bases outside the gene matches. CDR3 region: CASSPGGQGRQPQHF. DNA of the CDR3: TGTGCCAGCAGCCCAGGGGGACAGGGGCGACAGCCCCAGCATTTT.